This T cell receptor beta chain was sequenced during a study of blood T cell repertoires in COVID-19. The CDR3 has 15 amino acids. V shed 0 bases and J 6 bases; nucleotides not matched to a gene: 4. Germline CDR1 and CDR2: MNHEY and SVGAGI. How the authors handled the data: Counts of nucleated cells, estimated from reference gene primer amplification, were obtained. Method: immunoSEQ multiplex PCR; TCRdb's copy keeps in-frame clones and lacks some. V, J and clone size derive from that table, while D and trimming were established from the DNA sequence. This table has around 62,000 clones, 85% to 90% appearing once. Enrollees, roughly 18 to 90 years old, lived in 24 US areas. Self-reported history from a screening survey and questionnaire set each donor's cohort.

Source material: PBMCs or T cells enriched from blood (not recorded which). The chain is built from TRBV6-5 and TRBJ2-7, with TRBD1 matching 11 bases. The source of this sequence is a woman between 40 and 50 years old who had recovered from COVID-19. CDR3 region: CASSYSGQGASEQYF. The CDR3 DNA sequence: TGTGCCAGCAGTTACTCAGGACAGGGGGCATCCGAGCAGTACTTC.